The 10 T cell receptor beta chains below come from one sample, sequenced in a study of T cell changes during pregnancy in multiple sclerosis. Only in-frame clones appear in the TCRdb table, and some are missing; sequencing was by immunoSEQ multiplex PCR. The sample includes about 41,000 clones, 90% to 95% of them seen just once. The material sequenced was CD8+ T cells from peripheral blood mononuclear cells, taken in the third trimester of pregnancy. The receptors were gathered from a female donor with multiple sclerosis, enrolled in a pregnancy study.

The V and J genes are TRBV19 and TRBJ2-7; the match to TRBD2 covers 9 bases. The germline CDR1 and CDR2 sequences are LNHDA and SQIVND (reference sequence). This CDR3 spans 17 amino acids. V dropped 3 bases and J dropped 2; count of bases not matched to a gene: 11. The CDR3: CASSIVGGRASPYEQYF. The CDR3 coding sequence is TGTGCCAGTAGTATTGTCGGCGGGAGGGCCTCTCCCTACGAGCAGTACTTC.

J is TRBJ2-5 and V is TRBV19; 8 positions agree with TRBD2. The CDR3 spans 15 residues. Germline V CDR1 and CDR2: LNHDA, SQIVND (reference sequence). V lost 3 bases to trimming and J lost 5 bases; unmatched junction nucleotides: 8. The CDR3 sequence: CASSIGGDNAETQYF. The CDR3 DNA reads TGTGCCAGTAGTATCGGGGGGGACAACGCTGAGACCCAGTACTTC.

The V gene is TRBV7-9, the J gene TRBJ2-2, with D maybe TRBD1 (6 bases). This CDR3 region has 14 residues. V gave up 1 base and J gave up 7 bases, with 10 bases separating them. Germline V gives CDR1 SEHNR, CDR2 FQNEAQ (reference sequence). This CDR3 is CASSLVQGHGELFF. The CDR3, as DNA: TGTGCCAGCAGCTTAGTCCAGGGGCACGGGGAGCTGTTTTTT.

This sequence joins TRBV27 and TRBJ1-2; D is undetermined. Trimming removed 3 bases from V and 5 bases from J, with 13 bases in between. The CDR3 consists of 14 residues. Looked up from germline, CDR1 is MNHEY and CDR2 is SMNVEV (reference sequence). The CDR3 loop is CASSLTRGPYGYTF. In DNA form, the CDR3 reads TGTGCCAGCAGTTTGACTAGAGGACCGTATGGCTACACCTTC.

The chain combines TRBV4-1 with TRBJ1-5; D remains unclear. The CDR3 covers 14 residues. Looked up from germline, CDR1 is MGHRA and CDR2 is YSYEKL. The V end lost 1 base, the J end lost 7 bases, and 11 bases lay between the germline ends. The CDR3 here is CASSQAGLDQPQHF. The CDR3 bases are TGCGCCAGCAGCCAAGCTGGGCTTGACCAGCCCCAGCATTTT.

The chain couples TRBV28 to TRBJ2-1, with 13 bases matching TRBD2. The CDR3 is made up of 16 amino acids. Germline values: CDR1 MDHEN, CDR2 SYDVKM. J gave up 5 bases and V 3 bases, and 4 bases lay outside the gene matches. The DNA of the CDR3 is TGTGCCAGCAGTTTGTGGACTAGCGGGAGAAACAATGAGCAGTTCTTC. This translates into CASSLWTSGRNNEQFF.

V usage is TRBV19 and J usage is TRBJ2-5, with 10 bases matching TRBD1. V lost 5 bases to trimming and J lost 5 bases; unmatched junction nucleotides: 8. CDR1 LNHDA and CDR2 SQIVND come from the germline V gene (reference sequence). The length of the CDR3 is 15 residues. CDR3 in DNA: TGTGCCAGTAGTGGCGGGACAGGGGTTACGGAGACCCAGTACTTC. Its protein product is CASSGGTGVTETQYF.

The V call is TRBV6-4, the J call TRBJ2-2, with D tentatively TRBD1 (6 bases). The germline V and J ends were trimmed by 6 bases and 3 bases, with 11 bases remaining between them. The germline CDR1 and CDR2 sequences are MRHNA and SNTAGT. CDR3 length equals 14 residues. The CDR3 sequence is CASRQGGDTGELFF. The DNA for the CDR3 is TGTGCCAGCAGACAGGGTGGGGACACCGGGGAGCTGTTTTTT.

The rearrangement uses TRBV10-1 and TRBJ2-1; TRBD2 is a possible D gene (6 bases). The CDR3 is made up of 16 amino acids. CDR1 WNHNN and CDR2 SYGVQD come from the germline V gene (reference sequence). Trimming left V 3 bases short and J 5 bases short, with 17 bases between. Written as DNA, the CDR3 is TGCGCCAGCAGTGATTGTAGGCTAGCGAGAAACAATGAGCAGTTCTTC. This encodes CASSDCRLARNNEQFF.

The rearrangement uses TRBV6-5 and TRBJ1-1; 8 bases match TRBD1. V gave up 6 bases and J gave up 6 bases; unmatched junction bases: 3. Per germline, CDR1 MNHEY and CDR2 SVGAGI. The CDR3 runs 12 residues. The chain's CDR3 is CASSPDRAEAFF. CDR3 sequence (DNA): TGTGCCAGCAGCCCGGACAGGGCTGAAGCTTTCTTT.